This paragraph reports one T cell receptor beta chain. These data are taken from a study of blood T cell repertoires in COVID-19. There are 16 residues in the CDR3. The V and J ends lost 7 bases and 1 base, in that order; junction bases with no gene match: 10. CDR1 and CDR2 from the germline V gene are WSHSY and SAAADI. Seattle's cohort entered during active infection and was followed longitudinally. Some clones are missing from TCRdb's copy, which holds only in-frame ones; the method was immunoSEQ multiplex PCR. This sample carries about 290,000 clones, roughly 86% of them seen once, and the ten largest clones take approximately 12%.

The chain has TRBV10-2 and TRBJ2-4; TRBD1 matches at 7 bases. Sequenced input: peripheral blood. The receptor was isolated from a woman aged 25 to 39 with COVID-19, enrolled during active disease. The CDR3 coding sequence is TGCGCCAGCAATACAGGGGATTCTATGGCCAAAAACATTCAGTACTTC. It is translated as CASNTGDSMAKNIQYF.